The 28 T cell receptor beta chains below come from one sample, sequenced in a study of technical replicates of blood from a few donors. Only in-frame clones appear in the TCRdb table, and some are missing; sequencing was by immunoSEQ multiplex PCR. The top ten hold under 0.55% of the sample, which has tens of thousands of clones, approximately 92% seen once. Sequenced input: T cells isolated from PBMCs. The receptors shown here come from a human donor in good health.

The rearrangement links TRBV29-1 to TRBJ2-7, with a weak D call TRBD1 (6 bases). Germline loops: CDR1 SQVTM, CDR2 ANQGSEA. This CDR3 has 13 residues. V lost 4 bases and J lost 0, with 10 bases in between. The CDR3: CSVGQVSSYEQYF. The CDR3 nucleotides are TGCAGCGTTGGACAGGTGTCCTCCTACGAGCAGTACTTC.

The chain links TRBV19 to TRBJ1-1; D is undetermined. The ends were cut back, 11 bases at V and 10 bases at J, with 11 bases in the middle. CDR1 is LNHDA and CDR2 is SQIVND in the germline V gene (reference sequence). This CDR3 contains 9 residues. Here the CDR3 reads CAAGYAAFF. For the CDR3, the DNA is TGTGCCGCGGGGTACGCAGCTTTCTTT.

The CDR3 DNA sequence: TGTGCCAGCAGTCAACAGGGTGTTCGAGAAAAACTGTTTTTT. It codes for CASSQQGVREKLFF. The chain recombines TRBV6-5 with TRBJ1-4, with D maybe TRBD1 (6 bases). Trimming pared 5 bases from V and 8 bases from J, leaving 15 bases between. This CDR3 comprises 14 residues. Germline values: CDR1 MNHEY, CDR2 SVGAGI.

The chain carries TRBV25-1 and TRBJ2-7, with TRBD1 identical over 8 bases. The CDR3 is 16 residues long. Trimming took 2 bases from V and 5 from J; bases not matched to a gene: 11. Germline CDR1 is MGHDK and CDR2 is SYGVNS. The CDR3 DNA reads as TGTGCCAGCAGTGAAGGGGGCCGGACAGGGTCCGACGAGCAGTACTTC. Translated: CASSEGGRTGSDEQYF.

The V and J genes are TRBV10-3 and TRBJ2-5; 7 bases agree with TRBD1. Germline CDR1 and CDR2: ENHRY and SYGVKD. J gave up 5 bases and V 4 bases, and 4 bases lay outside the gene matches. The CDR3 has 13 residues. The CDR3 sequence is CAISAGQYETQYF. The CDR3 DNA is TGTGCCATCAGTGCGGGACAGTACGAGACCCAGTACTTC.

This chain joins TRBV6-4 and TRBJ1-5, with D possibly matching TRBD1 (5 bases). V lost 4 bases and J 5 bases, leaving 21 bases between the germline ends. The CDR3 is made up of 17 amino acids. Germline CDR1 and CDR2: MRHNA and SNTAGT. As DNA, the CDR3 is TGTGCCAGCAGTGGAGGCCGACCCCAGATCAGGGATCAGCCCCAGCATTTT. Residues: CASSGGRPQIRDQPQHF.

V and J are TRBV5-1 and TRBJ1-1, with a possible D match to TRBD1 (6 bases). The CDR3 length is 13 residues. CDR1 SGHRS and CDR2 YFSETQ come from the germline V gene. Deletions cut 4 bases from V and 4 bases from J, with 11 bases between. As DNA, the CDR3 is TGCGCCAGCAGCATAGGGGGAGTCACTGAAGCTTTCTTT. The encoded protein is CASSIGGVTEAFF.

The rearrangement joins TRBV19 to TRBJ2-7; 10 nucleotides line up with TRBD2. The germline CDR1 and CDR2 sequences are LNHDA and SQIVND (reference sequence). With V trimmed by 9 bases and J by 2 bases, 7 bases remained unmatched. The CDR3 consists of 14 residues. CDR3 nucleotide sequence: TGTGCCAGCCGGGGACTAGCGCTCCCCTACGAGCAGTACTTC. As protein: CASRGLALPYEQYF.

The V call is TRBV7-3, the J call TRBJ2-3; 10 bases align to TRBD1. CDR3 length equals 16 residues. V trimming: 6 bases; J trimming: 2 bases; junction bases outside the gene matches: 8. Germline V CDR1 and CDR2: SGHTA, FQGTGA. This CDR3 reads CASSPSGTGVTDTQYF. The CDR3 DNA follows: TGTGCCAGCAGTCCTTCGGGGACAGGGGTCACAGATACGCAGTATTTT.

V is TRBV4-1 and J is TRBJ2-1; 7 positions agree with TRBD2. CDR3 length: 16 amino acids. With 1 base clipped from V and 4 bases from J, the junction kept 7 bases outside the gene matches. Germline CDR1 MGHRA, CDR2 YSYEKL. This CDR3 is CASSQGAGEAYNEQFF. In nucleotides, the CDR3 is TGCGCCAGCAGCCAAGGGGCGGGAGAGGCGTACAATGAGCAGTTCTTC.

This sequence joins TRBV2 and TRBJ2-7, with TRBD2 matching 12 bases. V lost 6 bases to trimming and J lost 4 bases; unmatched junction nucleotides: 7. This CDR3 has 15 amino acids. From germline, CDR1 is SNHLY and CDR2 FYNNEI. The CDR3 region has the DNA TGTGCCAGCAGAGAGACTAGCGGGAGCTTATACGAGCAGTACTTC. It codes for CASRETSGSLYEQYF.

CDR3 nucleotides: TGTGCCTGGAGTGAACTGCGTTCAGATACGCAGTATTTT. This encodes CAWSELRSDTQYF. This rearrangement joins TRBV30 to TRBJ2-3; D is unresolved. Trimming shortened V by 1 base and J by 4 bases, and 9 bases separated the two germline ends. Germline V gene lookup returns CDR1 GTSNPN and CDR2 SVGIG (reference sequence). The CDR3 contains 13 residues.

The chain combines TRBV10-3 with TRBJ1-1; a possible D gene is TRBD1 (5 bases). This CDR3 has 13 amino acids. Germline V CDR1 and CDR2: ENHRY, SYGVKD. Trimming removed 8 bases from V and 1 base from J, with 11 bases in between. The CDR3 DNA is TGTGCCATCTCAGAAGGACAGAACACTGAAGCTTTCTTT. Translated, it gives CAISEGQNTEAFF.

J is TRBJ2-7 and V is TRBV11-2; 10 nucleotides match TRBD2. CDR3 length: 14 amino acids. V lost 6 bases to trimming and J lost 6 bases; unmatched junction nucleotides: 8. CDR1 SGHAT and CDR2 FQNNGV come from the germline V gene. As DNA, the CDR3 is TGTGCCAGCAGGAGACTAGCGGGTGGTCTCGAGCAGTACTTC. Amino acids: CASRRLAGGLEQYF.

The chain combines TRBV29-1 with TRBJ1-4, with D uncertain. This CDR3 spans 13 amino acids. Germline V CDR1 and CDR2: SQVTM, ANQGSEA. The V end lost 7 bases, the J end lost 0 bases, and 9 bases lay between the germline ends. The CDR3 nucleotides are TGCAGCGCTGCGGATGCAACTAATGAAAAACTGTTTTTT. Encoded protein: CSAADATNEKLFF. Complete variable domain (other parts from reference TRBV29-1 and TRBJ1-4): SAVISQKPSRDICQRGTSLTIQCQVDSQVTMMFWYRQQPGQSLTLIATANQGSEATYESGFVIDKFPISRPNLTFSTLTVSNMSPEDSSIYLCSAADATNEKLFFGSGTQLSVL.

The genes are TRBV6-5 and TRBJ2-7; D uncertain. The germline V gene encodes CDR1 MNHEY and CDR2 SVGAGI. V was clipped by 2 bases and J by 0 bases, with 8 bases between them. The CDR3 is 14 residues long. CDR3 nucleotides: TGTGCCAGCAGTTACGGCCGTAACTCCTACGAGCAGTACTTC. The encoded protein is CASSYGRNSYEQYF.

This clone was detected only once. The rearrangement joins TRBV5-1 to TRBJ2-7; 7 bases agree with TRBD2. The CDR3 runs to 14 residues. V trimming: 3 bases; J trimming: 5 bases; junction bases outside the gene matches: 8. Looked up from germline, CDR1 is SGHRS and CDR2 is YFSETQ. The CDR3 loop is CASSSLRAGDEQYF. The CDR3, as DNA: TGCGCCAGCAGCTCACTAAGGGCGGGAGACGAGCAGTACTTC.

The chain combines TRBV4-2 with TRBJ2-7; the match to TRBD2 covers 9 bases. The CDR3 loop spans 14 amino acids. J gave up 0 bases and V 4 bases, and 1 base lay outside the gene matches. Germline CDR1 is LGHNA and CDR2 is YNFKEQ. CDR3 in amino acids: CASSPAGGSYEQYF. DNA of the CDR3: TGTGCCAGCAGCCCAGCGGGGGGCTCCTACGAGCAGTACTTC.

The V call is TRBV7-8, the J call TRBJ1-1, with 8 bases lining up with TRBD1. The CDR3 sequence is 12 residues long. CDR1 is SGHVS, CDR2 FQNEAQ, per germline. V gave up 5 bases and J gave up 11 bases; unmatched junction bases: 7. The CDR3 sequence: CASSPRTGTAFF. In DNA form, the CDR3 reads TGTGCCAGCAGCCCCCGGACAGGGACGGCTTTCTTT. Drawing the rest from reference TRBV7-8 and TRBJ1-1, the complete variable domain is GAGVSQSPRYKVAKRGQDVALRCDPISGHVSLFWYQQALGQGPEFLTYFQNEAQLDKSGLPSDRFFAERPEGSVSTLKIQRTQQEDSAVYLCASSPRTGTAFFGQGTRLTVV.

A few counts support this clone. V is TRBV19 and J is TRBJ2-1, with D perhaps matching TRBD1 (6 bases). Looked up from germline, CDR1 is LNHDA and CDR2 is SQIVND (reference sequence). The CDR3 is made up of 16 amino acids. Trimming removed 4 bases from V and 0 bases from J, with 13 bases in between. The CDR3 reads CASSTRDTGSYNEQFF. In DNA form, the CDR3 reads TGTGCCAGTAGTACGAGGGACACGGGCTCCTACAATGAGCAGTTCTTC.

CDR3 sequence: CASSVEGDAMTDTQYF. CDR3 DNA sequence: TGTGCCAGCAGCGTAGAGGGGGACGCGATGACAGATACGCAGTATTTT. The V call is TRBV9, the J call TRBJ2-3; TRBD1 is a possible D gene (6 bases). The CDR3 covers 16 residues. Germline CDR1 and CDR2: SGDLS and YYNGEE. Between the trimmed V and J ends, which lost 0 bases and 3 bases, there was a span of 14 bases. The variable domain in full, completed from reference TRBV9 and TRBJ2-3, reads DSGVTQTPKHLITATGQRVTLRCSPRSGDLSVYWYQQSLDQGLQFLIQYYNGEERAKGNILERFSAQQFPDLHSELNLSSLELGDSALYFCASSVEGDAMTDTQYFGPGTRLTVL.

Remarks on this clone: One end of the junction fails to match germline, which may point to a read error. The chain uses TRBV19 and TRBJ2-7; D is perhaps TRBD1 (6 bases). The CDR3 loop spans 11 amino acids. Germline V lookup: CDR1 LNHDA, CDR2 SQIVND (reference sequence). CDR3 loop: CACSSGDKQYF. CDR3 in DNA: TGTGCCTGTAGCTCAGGGGACAAGCAGTACTTC.

The chain has TRBV29-1 and TRBJ1-5; possibly TRBD1 for D (6 bases). The CDR3 sequence is 12 residues long. Trimming left V 6 bases short and J 10 bases short, with 16 bases between. Germline CDR1 is SQVTM and CDR2 is ANQGSEA. The CDR3 region is CSVVFTGLPQHF. CDR3 in DNA: TGCAGCGTGGTCTTTACAGGGCTTCCCCAGCATTTT.

This rearrangement joins TRBV18 to TRBJ2-7, with 8 bases fitting TRBD1. CDR3 length: 13 amino acids. Germline CDR1 reads KGHSH; CDR2 reads LQKENI. V shed 6 bases and J 2 bases; nucleotides not matched to a gene: 3. The CDR3 here is CASSGDRPYEQYF. The CDR3 region has the DNA TGTGCCAGCTCCGGGGACAGGCCCTACGAGCAGTACTTC.

This sequence joins TRBV7-3 and TRBJ2-6; D uncertain. Germline V gene lookup returns CDR1 SGHTA and CDR2 FQGTGA. V dropped 1 base and J dropped 2 bases, with 6 bases sitting between them. The length of the CDR3 is 15 residues. CDR3 bases: TGTGCCAGCAGCTTAATGCAGGCTGGGGCCAACGTCCTGACTTTC. This gives the protein CASSLMQAGANVLTF.

This chain uses TRBV19 with TRBJ1-1; 7 nucleotides line up with TRBD1. The CDR3 has 17 amino acids. The V gene's germline CDR1 is LNHDA and CDR2 SQIVND (reference sequence). The ends lost 4 bases at V and 0 bases at J; junction bases unmatched: 11. The CDR3 region is CASSTTGTEIMNTEAFF. Here the CDR3 DNA reads TGTGCCAGTAGTACTACCGGGACAGAAATCATGAACACTGAAGCTTTCTTT.

The CDR3 coding sequence is TGCGCCAGCACCGAGACTAGCGGGAGAATTTCGACCCAGTACTTC. It yields the protein CASTETSGRISTQYF. The V gene is TRBV10-2, the J gene TRBJ2-5; 12 bases match TRBD2. Germline CDR1 is WSHSY and CDR2 is SAAADI. The CDR3 contains 15 residues. Trimming took 7 bases from V and 7 from J; bases not matched to a gene: 10.

The gene calls are TRBV14 and TRBJ1-1; D remains unclear. Germline V CDR1 and CDR2: SGHDN, FVKESK. This CDR3 is 13 amino acids long. Trimming removed 1 base from V and 0 bases from J, with 3 bases in between. The chain's CDR3 is CASSQGVNTEAFF. The CDR3 region has the DNA TGTGCCAGCAGCCAAGGAGTGAACACTGAAGCTTTCTTT.